The 5 T cell receptor beta chains listed next were all sequenced from one sample in a study of blood T cell repertoires in COVID-19. The repertoire was sequenced with immunoSEQ multiplex PCR; TCRdb's copy has only in-frame clones and lacks some. Here the sample spans roughly 100,000 clones, roughly 82% being singletons. The material sequenced was peripheral blood. These receptors came from a man aged 60-69 years with acute or convalescent COVID-19.

J is TRBJ2-3 and V is TRBV9, with 9 bases that match TRBD2. This CDR3 is built from 16 residues. Germline V CDR1 and CDR2: SGDLS, YYNGEE. The V gene end was trimmed by 4 bases and the J gene end by 6 bases; junction bases not matched to a gene: 12. CDR3 residues: CASSFLMGLASDTQYF. DNA of the CDR3: TGTGCCAGCAGCTTCCTTATGGGACTAGCTTCCGATACGCAGTATTTT.

This rearrangement joins TRBV13 to TRBJ2-5, with D possibly being TRBD1 or TRBD2 (5 bases each). The germline V gene encodes CDR1 PRHDT and CDR2 FYEKMQ (reference sequence). The CDR3 contains 14 residues. V was shortened by 4 bases and J by 5 bases, with 14 bases between the two germline ends. The CDR3 DNA sequence: TGTGCCAGCAGCTCAGGGACCCGGGTGGAGACCCAGTACTTC. This encodes CASSSGTRVETQYF.

The chain employs TRBV7-9 and TRBJ1-1; D remains ambiguous. V was clipped by 5 bases and J by 1 base, with 8 bases between them. From germline, CDR1 is SEHNR and CDR2 FQNEAQ (reference sequence). The CDR3 has 13 amino acids. The CDR3 region is CASSLNRNTEAFF. Here the CDR3 DNA reads TGTGCCAGCAGCCTTAACAGGAACACTGAAGCTTTCTTT.

This clone was observed once. In nucleotides, the CDR3 is TGTGCCAGCACCCCCACTAGCAACACCGGGGAGCTGTTTTTT. Protein: CASTPTSNTGELFF. The V and J genes are TRBV7-3 and TRBJ2-2; tentatively, D is TRBD2 (6 bases). Trimming removed 7 bases from V and 2 bases from J, with 11 bases in between. The CDR3 covers 14 residues. Germline-derived CDR1 and CDR2 are SGHTA and FQGTGA.

The V and J genes are TRBV27 and TRBJ1-5; perhaps TRBD1 as D (5 bases). Germline CDR1 is MNHEY and CDR2 is SMNVEV (reference sequence). V lost 5 bases and J 5 bases, leaving 10 bases between the germline ends. This CDR3 comprises 13 residues. CDR3 DNA: TGTGCCAGCAGTCCAGGGAGGGATCAGCCCCAGCATTTT. This translates into CASSPGRDQPQHF.